The 20 T cell receptor beta chains below were found in one sample sequenced in a study of blood T cell repertoires in COVID-19. TCRdb's copy holds only in-frame clones and misses some; the assay was immunoSEQ multiplex PCR. Here the sample spans roughly 70,000 clones, 80% to 85% being singletons. Sequenced: peripheral blood. Source of these receptors: a human donor in a cohort sampled during active COVID-19.

V gene TRBV5-1 combines with J gene TRBJ2-7; D is perhaps TRBD2 (5 bases). This CDR3 comprises 14 residues. Trimming shortened V by 4 bases and J by 0 bases, and 11 bases separated the two germline ends. Germline assignment: CDR1 SGHRS and CDR2 YFSETQ. CDR3 bases: TGCGCCAGCAGCCCTACGGGGAGCTCCTACGAGCAGTACTTC. Amino acids: CASSPTGSSYEQYF.

The chain employs TRBV7-8 and TRBJ2-1; 10 bases agree with TRBD1. The CDR3 is 15 amino acids. The trim removed 6 bases at V and 8 bases at J, leaving 10 bases unmatched. CDR1 is SGHVS, CDR2 FQNEAQ, per germline. The CDR3 bases are TGTGCCAGCAGTCCCGACAGGGGGCGCATCTATGAGCAGTTCTTC. This gives the protein CASSPDRGRIYEQFF. The full variable domain, rest sourced from reference TRBV7-8 and TRBJ2-1, is GAGVSQSPRYKVAKRGQDVALRCDPISGHVSLFWYQQALGQGPEFLTYFQNEAQLDKSGLPSDRFFAERPEGSVSTLKIQRTQQEDSAVYLCASSPDRGRIYEQFFGPGTRLTVL.

The chain couples TRBV3-1 (or the pseudogene TRBV3-2) to TRBJ2-2, with 8 bases matching TRBD1. The CDR3 runs 14 residues. The V gene's germline CDR1 is LGHDT and CDR2 YNNKEL (reference sequence). J gave up 5 bases and V 4 bases, and 3 bases lay outside the gene matches. CDR3 nucleotide sequence: TGTGCCAGCAGCCGGACAGGGACGACCGGGGAGCTGTTTTTT. Amino acids: CASSRTGTTGELFF.

V usage is TRBV4-2 and J usage is TRBJ1-1, with D possibly being TRBD1 (5 bases). V was cut by 5 bases and J by 6 bases, with 16 bases left in between. CDR3 size: 14 residues. The germline V gene has CDR1 LGHNA and CDR2 YNFKEQ. CDR3 in amino acids: CASSYEADSPEAFF. The DNA of the CDR3 is TGTGCCAGCAGCTATGAAGCAGACAGTCCTGAAGCTTTCTTT.

The V call is TRBV6-1, the J call TRBJ2-7, with D perhaps matching TRBD1 (9 bases). V was shortened by 0 bases and J by 7 bases, with 22 bases between the two germline ends. CDR1 and CDR2 from the germline V gene are MNHNS and SASEGT. This CDR3 is built from 17 residues. DNA for the CDR3: TGTGCCAGCAGTGAAGCTACGGTAGCGGGACAGGGTGCTGAGCAGTACTTC. It codes for CASSEATVAGQGAEQYF.

The rearrangement links TRBV7-2 to TRBJ2-4, with D perhaps TRBD1 (6 bases). Between the trimmed V and J ends, which lost 5 bases and 2 bases, there was a span of 16 bases. The length of the CDR3 is 16 residues. Germline values: CDR1 SGHTA, CDR2 FQGNSA. CDR3 nucleotides: TGTGCCAGCAGCACAGCTCCAGGGACATCCAAAAACATTCAGTACTTC. The encoded protein is CASSTAPGTSKNIQYF.

J is TRBJ2-3 and V is TRBV24-1; D is perhaps TRBD1 (6 bases). The CDR3 contains 16 residues. Germline V lookup: CDR1 KGHDR, CDR2 SFDVKD. V was trimmed by 4 bases and J by 1 base, leaving 14 bases between them. Written as DNA, the CDR3 is TGTGCCACCAGTGAGTATGGACAGTTCCGCACAGATACGCAGTATTTT. It specifies CATSEYGQFRTDTQYF.

This clone has only one observation. The rearrangement uses TRBV12-5 and TRBJ2-1; D is undetermined. This CDR3 is built from 15 residues. The germline V and J ends were trimmed by 7 bases and 0 bases, with 13 bases remaining between them. Germline loops: CDR1 LGHNT, CDR2 FRNRAP. The CDR3 sequence is CASDEAESSYNEQFF. CDR3 bases: TGTGCTAGTGACGAGGCGGAGAGCTCCTACAATGAGCAGTTCTTC.

The rearrangement joins TRBV18 to TRBJ2-7, with 8 bases that match TRBD1. CDR3 length: 15 residues. V trimming: 0 bases; J trimming: 2 bases; junction bases outside the gene matches: 3. CDR1 and CDR2 from the germline V gene are KGHSH and LQKENI. CDR3 DNA sequence: TGTGCCAGCTCACCACCGGACAGGGTCGCCTACGAGCAGTACTTC. Translated, it gives CASSPPDRVAYEQYF.

This clone appeared once. V is TRBV28 and J is TRBJ2-3; TRBD2 agrees at 7 bases. V lost 5 bases to trimming and J lost 4 bases; unmatched junction nucleotides: 6. Germline CDR1 MDHEN, CDR2 SYDVKM. The CDR3 is 14 residues long. This CDR3 reads CASSRQRGPDTQYF. As DNA, the CDR3 is TGTGCCAGCAGTCGACAGCGGGGCCCAGATACGCAGTATTTT.

The chain couples TRBV7-9 to TRBJ2-1, with TRBD1 matching over 9 bases. The germline CDR1 and CDR2 sequences are SEHNR and FQNEAQ (reference sequence). The CDR3 contains 15 residues. The V gene end was trimmed by 5 bases and the J gene end by 7 bases; junction bases not matched to a gene: 9. Here the CDR3 reads CASSRTGTGMNEQFF. The CDR3 coding sequence is TGTGCCAGCAGCCGGACCGGGACAGGGATGAATGAGCAGTTCTTC.

This clone was picked up a small number of times. The chain recombines TRBV29-1 with TRBJ2-1, with 8 bases lining up with TRBD2. The CDR3 spans 16 residues. Germline assignment: CDR1 SQVTM and CDR2 ANQGSEA. V gave up 0 bases and J gave up 8 bases; unmatched junction bases: 12. CDR3 sequence: CSVEETGLGRGYEQFF. The DNA of the CDR3 is TGCAGCGTTGAAGAGACGGGACTAGGAAGAGGCTATGAGCAGTTCTTC.

The chain links TRBV13 to TRBJ1-1, with D hard to call. The CDR3 totals 14 residues. Germline-derived CDR1 and CDR2 are PRHDT and FYEKMQ (reference sequence). V was pared by 1 base and J by 10 bases, with 16 bases between. CDR3 loop: CASSLVRESGVAFF. The CDR3 DNA sequence: TGTGCCAGCAGCTTAGTAAGGGAAAGCGGCGTAGCTTTCTTT. Using reference TRBV13 and TRBJ1-1 for the parts outside the CDR3, the full variable domain is AAGVIQSPRHLIKEKRETATLKCYPIPRHDTVYWYQQGPGQDPQFLISFYEKMQSDKGSIPDRFSAQQFSDYHSELNMSSLELGDSALYFCASSLVRESGVAFFGQGTRLTVV.

This rearrangement joins TRBV19 to TRBJ1-2, with TRBD1 as a possible D gene (5 bases). Germline V gene lookup returns CDR1 LNHDA and CDR2 SQIVND (reference sequence). V lost 7 bases, J lost 2 bases, and 26 bases lay in between. The CDR3 has 18 amino acids. The DNA of the CDR3 is TGTGCCAGTACCCGGGAGAGAAAACGGCAAGGACAAAACTATGGCTACACCTTC. Protein product: CASTRERKRQGQNYGYTF.

The V gene is TRBV13, the J gene TRBJ2-1, with TRBD2 matching 14 bases. The V segment lost 5 bases and the J segment 7 bases; nucleotides outside the gene matches: 7. This CDR3 is built from 16 residues. The germline gives CDR1 PRHDT, CDR2 FYEKMQ (reference sequence). CDR3: CASSVPGLAGDNEQFF. The CDR3 region has the DNA TGTGCCAGCAGCGTCCCGGGACTAGCGGGGGATAATGAGCAGTTCTTC.

The J gene is TRBJ2-7, the V gene TRBV6-2 or TRBV6-3; weak D call: TRBD1 (6 bases). The V end was cut by 2 bases, the J end by 4 bases, with 21 bases between. The CDR3 consists of 17 residues. CDR1 is MNHEY, CDR2 SVGEGT, per germline. In nucleotides, the CDR3 is TGTGCCAGCAGTTACGACCGCCCCACAGGGCTGAGGTACGAGCAGTACTTC. This encodes CASSYDRPTGLRYEQYF.

V is TRBV4-1 and J is TRBJ2-1; TRBD2 agrees at 11 bases. This CDR3 spans 18 amino acids. Germline values: CDR1 MGHRA, CDR2 YSYEKL. After removal of 0 bases from V and 5 bases from J, the junction contained 9 bases not matched to a gene. CDR3 DNA sequence: TGCGCCAGCAGCCAAGATAGCCAACTAGCGGGAGCAAACAATGAGCAGTTCTTC. Translated, it gives CASSQDSQLAGANNEQFF.

The chain carries TRBV6-5 and TRBJ1-5, with TRBD1 identical over 7 bases. Trimming at V came to 4 bases and at J to 4 bases, leaving 4 bases not matched to a gene. This CDR3 comprises 14 residues. Germline assignment: CDR1 MNHEY and CDR2 SVGAGI. CDR3 nucleotides: TGTGCCAGCAGTTGGACAGGCCTAAATCAGCCCCAGCATTTT. Its translation is CASSWTGLNQPQHF.

V is TRBV19 and J is TRBJ2-1; maybe TRBD2 (5 bases). The V and J ends lost 1 base and 9 bases respectively, with 22 bases between them. The CDR3 is 17 residues long. The germline CDR1 and CDR2 sequences are LNHDA and SQIVND (reference sequence). The CDR3 nucleotides read TGTGCCAGTAGTATAGTAAGGAGGTGGGCGGATCGAGGTGAGCAGTTCTTC. This codes for CASSIVRRWADRGEQFF. Combining the CDR3 with reference TRBV19 and TRBJ2-1 gives the whole variable domain DGGITQSPKYLFRKEGQNVTLSCEQNLNHDAMYWYRQDPGQGLRLIYYSQIVNDFQKGDIAEGYSVSREKKESFPLTVTSAQKNPTAFYLCASSIVRRWADRGEQFFGPGTRLTVL.

The rearrangement joins TRBV5-6 to TRBJ2-3, with 9 bases aligning to TRBD1. Trimming at V came to 2 bases and at J to 3 bases, leaving 4 bases not matched to a gene. CDR1 and CDR2 (germline): SGHDT, YYEEEE. The CDR3 runs 15 residues. The CDR3 coding sequence is TGTGCCAGCAGCTTTGGGACAGGGAGTACAGATACGCAGTATTTT. This gives the protein CASSFGTGSTDTQYF.